One and the same sample provided the 7 T cell receptor beta chains below, sequenced in a study of blood T cell repertoires in COVID-19. The table came from immunoSEQ multiplex PCR; TCRdb's copy has only in-frame clones and leaves some out. The top ten hold over 6% of the sample, which has about 110,000 clones, about 70% seen once. The sequencing input was peripheral blood. Source of these receptors: a woman in her fifties or sixties with acute or convalescent COVID-19.

CDR3 residues: CASRDAGIYEQYF. The CDR3 coding sequence is TGTGCCAGCAGGGACGCAGGGATCTACGAGCAGTACTTC. The gene calls are TRBV28 and TRBJ2-7, with D possibly being TRBD1 (5 bases). This CDR3 spans 13 amino acids. CDR1 MDHEN and CDR2 SYDVKM come from the germline V gene. The V end lost 6 bases, the J end lost 3 bases, and 12 bases lay between the germline ends.

The chain joins TRBV7-9 to TRBJ1-4; D call uncertain. The V end lost 3 bases, the J end lost 12 bases, and 26 bases lay between the germline ends. The CDR3 runs 17 residues. The V gene's germline CDR1 is SEHNR and CDR2 FQNEAQ (reference sequence). This chain's CDR3 is CASSFLTVSTLSEELFF. CDR3 DNA: TGTGCCAGCAGCTTTCTTACGGTGTCGACCCTTAGTGAGGAACTGTTTTTT. The full variable domain, rest sourced from reference TRBV7-9 and TRBJ1-4, is DTGVSQNPRHKITKRGQNVTFRCDPISEHNRLYWYRQTLGQGPEFLTYFQNEAQLEKSRLLSDRFSAERPKGSFSTLEIQRTEQGDSAMYLCASSFLTVSTLSEELFFGSGTQLSVL.

This clone was seen more than once but under ten times. The chain carries TRBV7-3 and TRBJ2-7, with D unresolved. The CDR3 spans 14 residues. Germline V gene lookup returns CDR1 SGHTA and CDR2 FQGTGA. The ends were cut back, 5 bases at V and 5 bases at J, with 16 bases in the middle. CDR3 sequence reads: CASSPPPPVDEQYF. In DNA form, the CDR3 reads TGTGCCAGCAGCCCGCCCCCCCCGGTTGACGAGCAGTACTTC.

This clone appeared a few times. The V call is TRBV30, the J call TRBJ1-2; weak D call: TRBD1 (5 bases). The CDR3 contains 13 residues. The germline V gene has CDR1 GTSNPN and CDR2 SVGIG (reference sequence). Trimming removed 1 base from V and 7 bases from J, with 13 bases in between. CDR3 bases: TGTGCCTGGAGTGCGACAGTCTGGGGTGGCTACACCTTC. It is translated as CAWSATVWGGYTF.

The J gene is TRBJ1-1, the V gene TRBV29-1, with 12 bases matching TRBD1. CDR3 size: 17 residues. V lost 7 bases to trimming and J lost 3 bases; unmatched junction nucleotides: 15. Germline V lookup: CDR1 SQVTM, CDR2 ANQGSEA. The CDR3 here is CSATPVGQGARDTEAFF. DNA of the CDR3: TGCAGCGCTACCCCGGTGGGACAGGGGGCGCGGGACACTGAAGCTTTCTTT. Using reference TRBV29-1 and TRBJ1-1 for the parts outside the CDR3, the full variable domain is SAVISQKPSRDICQRGTSLTIQCQVDSQVTMMFWYRQQPGQSLTLIATANQGSEATYESGFVIDKFPISRPNLTFSTLTVSNMSPEDSSIYLCSATPVGQGARDTEAFFGQGTRLTVV.

This clone turned up a few times. The V call is TRBV7-8, the J call TRBJ1-5, with TRBD1 matching over 8 bases. There are 15 residues in the CDR3. The J segment lost 7 bases and the V segment lost 5 bases, leaving 10 bases of the junction unmatched. Germline loops: CDR1 SGHVS, CDR2 FQNEAQ. CDR3 residues: CASSPYTGGHQPQHF. DNA for the CDR3: TGTGCCAGCAGCCCCTATACAGGGGGTCACCAGCCCCAGCATTTT.

This clone was seen more than once but under ten times. The rearrangement joins TRBV7-2 to TRBJ1-5; D is perhaps TRBD1 (5 bases). Germline V gene data show CDR1 as SGHTA and CDR2 as FQGNSA. Trimming took 3 bases from V and 0 from J, leaving 9 bases between them. This CDR3 is built from 15 residues. The CDR3 sequence: CASSFQGTSNQPQHF. As DNA, the CDR3 is TGTGCCAGCAGCTTCCAGGGTACTAGCAATCAGCCCCAGCATTTT. The variable domain in full, completed from reference TRBV7-2 and TRBJ1-5, reads GAGVSQSPSNKVTEKGKDVELRCDPISGHTALYWYRQSLGQGLEFLIYFQGNSAPDKSGLPSDRFSAERTGGSVSTLTIQRTQQEDSAVYLCASSFQGTSNQPQHFGDGTRLSIL.